This is a list of T cell receptor beta chains from one sample in a study of OX40 agonist ivuxolimab in advanced cancers. This table comes from immunoSEQ multiplex PCR, and its TCRdb copy is limited to in-frame clones, with some not included. The sample lists about 60,000 clones, around 86% occurring once. The sample in question was CD4+ or CD8+ T cells sorted from blood, obtained in a trial of the OX40 agonist ivuxolimab. The receptors here all came from an adult with an advanced solid tumor such as melanoma, head and neck, liver or kidney cancer. Both conserved end residues are part of each CDR3. A D gene is named only where the DNA matches it firmly. Clone size appears in some rows only: once, few, many, or a class for an expanded clone.

J gene	D gene	V gene	clone size	CDR3 DNA	CDR3 protein
TRBJ2-2	TRBD1	TRBV29-1	-	TGCAGCGTTGACGGGACAGGGGTCACCGGGGAGCTGTTTTTT	CSVDGTGVTGELFF
TRBJ2-7	-	TRBV7-2	-	TGTGCCAGCAGCTTAGGGTTAGGAGAGCAGTACTTC	CASSLGLGEQYF
TRBJ1-1	-	TRBV5-1	-	TGCGCCAGCAGCTCGGAAGGGGGATGGTCTGAAGCTTTCTTT	CASSSEGGWSEAFF
TRBJ2-5	TRBD1	TRBV5-1	-	TGCGCCAGCAGTTTGACAGGGTCCTTAGAGACCCAGTACTTC	CASSLTGSLETQYF
TRBJ2-7	-	TRBV28	-	TGTGCCAGCAGTTCGGGGTTCCCACACGAGCAGTACTTC	CASSSGFPHEQYF
TRBJ2-7	TRBD1	TRBV2	-	TGTGCCAGCAGGCAACTCCGGGACCGCCTACAGGACAGGGGCTACGAGCAGTACTTC	CASRQLRDRLQDRGYEQYF
TRBJ2-7	-	TRBV19	-	TGTGCCAGTAGCCGGGCTCCCTCCTACGAGCAGTACTTC	CASSRAPSYEQYF
TRBJ2-7	-	TRBV30	-	TGTGCCTGGAGTAAGGGGTCAGGGCCCTACTACGAGCAGTACTTC	CAWSKGSGPYYEQYF
TRBJ2-7	-	TRBV21-1	-	TGTGCCAGCAGCAAATTTGGCAGGGTTGGCAACTACGAGCAGTACTTC	CASSKFGRVGNYEQYF
TRBJ2-7	TRBD1	TRBV4-1	-	TGCGCCAGCAGCCAAGAAGGGACAGGGGCCTACGAGCAGTACTTC	CASSQEGTGAYEQYF
TRBJ2-1	TRBD2	TRBV7-2	-	TGTGCCAGCAGCTTAGGAATAGCGGGAGGGCCAAGTGAGCAGTTCTTC	CASSLGIAGGPSEQFF
TRBJ2-3	TRBD1	TRBV4-2	-	TGTGCCAGCAGCCAGGACAGGGTTTACGGGGCAGATACGCAGTATTTT	CASSQDRVYGADTQYF
TRBJ2-1	TRBD2	TRBV7-3	-	TGTGCCAGCAGCTTAGGAGCGGGAGGGGGTGAGCAGTTCTTC	CASSLGAGGGEQFF
TRBJ1-2	TRBD1	TRBV5-6	-	TGTGCCAGCAGCAGATCCTACAGGGGCGATCATGGCTACACCTTC	CASSRSYRGDHGYTF
TRBJ2-1	-	TRBV7-3	-	TGTGCCAGCAGCTTAATAGGGGGGTATAACAATGAGCAGTTCTTC	CASSLIGGYNNEQFF
TRBJ2-1	-	TRBV4-1	-	TGCGCCAGCAGCCAAGCCAGTTACAATGAGCAGTTCTTC	CASSQASYNEQFF
TRBJ2-1	TRBD2	TRBV19	-	TGTGCCAGTAGGCCCAGGACTAGCGGGAGGAATGAGCAGTTCTTC	CASRPRTSGRNEQFF
TRBJ2-6	TRBD2	TRBV19	-	TGTGCCAGTAGTCGGACTAGCGGGAGCGTCGCTGGGGCCAACGTCCTGACTTTC	CASSRTSGSVAGANVLTF
TRBJ2-5	-	TRBV4-3	-	TGCGCCAGCAGCCTGAACATTGAGGAGACCCAGTACTTC	CASSLNIEETQYF
TRBJ2-7	TRBD2	TRBV5-1	-	TGCGCCAGCAGCCAGGACCCCCAAGGCAGCGGGAGCGAGCAGTACTTC	CASSQDPQGSGSEQYF
TRBJ2-4	-	TRBV7-2	-	TGTGCCAGCAGCTTAGTAGACGGCCTAGCCAAAAACATTCAGTACTTC	CASSLVDGLAKNIQYF
TRBJ2-7	-	TRBV6-5	-	TGTGCCAGCAGTTACGTCAGCAACTACGAGCAGTACTTC	CASSYVSNYEQYF
TRBJ2-2	-	TRBV9	-	TGTGCCAGCAGCGTAGTTAGGGGAGGGGAGCTGTTTTTT	CASSVVRGGELFF
TRBJ2-7	-	TRBV7-2	-	TGTGCCAGCAGCAACAGGGGGGGTTCCTACGAGCAGTACTTC	CASSNRGGSYEQYF
TRBJ2-7	-	TRBV30	-	TGTGCCTGGAGTGACCCCTACGAGCAGTACTTC	CAWSDPYEQYF
TRBJ1-2	-	TRBV19	-	TGTGCCAGTAGTATTATGGGAGACAGCGGCTACACCTTC	CASSIMGDSGYTF
TRBJ2-1	-	TRBV28	-	TGTGCCAGCAGTTTACCGGGCTACAATGAGCAGTTCTTC	CASSLPGYNEQFF
TRBJ2-5	TRBD1	TRBV7-2	-	TGTGCCAGCAGCTCCTCCGGGACAGGGGGTATGGCCCAGTACTTC	CASSSSGTGGMAQYF
TRBJ1-5	TRBD1	TRBV18	-	TGTGCCAGCTCACTACGACAGGGGGGGCTTCAGCCCCAGCATTTT	CASSLRQGGLQPQHF
TRBJ2-3	-	TRBV6-5	few	TGTGCCAGCAGTCTCAGGAATCGGGCCACAGATACGCAGTATTTT	CASSLRNRATDTQYF
TRBJ2-5	TRBD1	TRBV9	-	TGTGCCAGCAGCGTAGCCCCCAGGGGGCAACAAGAGACCCAGTACTTC	CASSVAPRGQQETQYF
TRBJ2-1	TRBD2	TRBV19	-	TGTGCCAGTAGTATAGTCGCCTGGACTAGCGGCATCAATGAGCAGTTCTTC	CASSIVAWTSGINEQFF
TRBJ2-5	-	TRBV5-4	-	TGTGCCAGCAGCTTGGTGCTGCAAGAGACCCAGTACTTC	CASSLVLQETQYF
TRBJ1-2	-	TRBV11-2	-	TGTGCCAGCAGCTTAGATGGGGCGTCGTACAGCAACTATGGCTACACCTTC	CASSLDGASYSNYGYTF
TRBJ1-1	-	TRBV19	-	TGTGCCAGCCAGTTCATAGGGTTGAACACTGAAGCTTTCTTT	CASQFIGLNTEAFF
TRBJ2-1	-	TRBV5-5	-	TGTGCCAGCAGCACTGGAGGGGACTACAATGAGCAGTTCTTC	CASSTGGDYNEQFF
TRBJ2-7	TRBD1	TRBV2	-	TGTGCCAGCAGTGGACAGGGGCCCTACGAGCAGTACTTC	CASSGQGPYEQYF
TRBJ1-2	-	TRBV7-2	-	TGTGCCAGCAGCCGAAACCGGGACGCAACCGATGGCTACACCTTC	CASSRNRDATDGYTF
TRBJ2-7	TRBD2	TRBV28	once	TGTGCCAGCAGTTCCGGGACTAGCTCCTACGAGCAGTACTTC	CASSSGTSSYEQYF
TRBJ1-2	-	TRBV19	-	TGTGCCAGTAGTATCCCCAGGGGCGGGAACTATGGCTACACCTTC	CASSIPRGGNYGYTF
TRBJ2-3	TRBD1	TRBV4-1	-	TGCGCCAGCAGCCGGACAGGGGAGGCCACAGATACGCAGTATTTT	CASSRTGEATDTQYF
TRBJ2-7	-	TRBV9	-	TGTGCCAGCAGCGTAGGGGTAGAACGGACCTACGAGCAGTACTTC	CASSVGVERTYEQYF
TRBJ1-5	-	TRBV11-1	-	TGTGCCAGCAGCTTAGAAGGGGTCAGGGTTCGCCAAGTCAATCAGCCCCAGCATTTT	CASSLEGVRVRQVNQPQHF
TRBJ1-2	-	TRBV6-6	medium-sized	TGTGCCAGCAGTTCCCATACAGGGAGCTATGGCTACACCTTC	CASSSHTGSYGYTF
TRBJ2-1	TRBD2	TRBV28	-	TGTGCCAGCAGTTTGCGGGAGGCCGCCTACAATGAGCAGTTCTTC	CASSLREAAYNEQFF
TRBJ2-7	TRBD2	TRBV5-1	medium-sized	TGCGCCAGCACCTACAGCGGTCGAGCGGGAGGGGTCGGCGAGCAGTACTTC	CASTYSGRAGGVGEQYF
TRBJ2-7	TRBD1	TRBV7-9	-	TGTGCCAGCAGCCCCACAGGGGGCGGGCAGTACTTC	CASSPTGGGQYF
TRBJ2-4	-	TRBV7-6	-	TGTGCCAGCAGCTTAGGGGTAGTAGAGGGAGCCAAAAACATTCAGTACTTC	CASSLGVVEGAKNIQYF
TRBJ2-7	-	TRBV5-1	few	TGCGCCAGCAGCTTGCAATACGAGCAGTACTTC	CASSLQYEQYF
TRBJ2-3	-	TRBV4-3	-	TGCGCCAGCAGCCAAGTTAACAGCCACACAGATACGCAGTATTTT	CASSQVNSHTDTQYF
TRBJ2-7	TRBD2	TRBV7-9	-	TGTGCCATTACCCTTGGGGGGAGGGGCTACGAGCAGTACTTC	CAITLGGRGYEQYF
TRBJ2-7	-	TRBV4-2	-	TGTGCCAGCAGCCGGGGGGGCGCAGGGACCGAGCAGTACTTC	CASSRGGAGTEQYF
TRBJ2-7	-	TRBV6-5	-	TGTGCCAGCAGTTACTCAGAACAGACCTACGAGCAGTACTTC	CASSYSEQTYEQYF